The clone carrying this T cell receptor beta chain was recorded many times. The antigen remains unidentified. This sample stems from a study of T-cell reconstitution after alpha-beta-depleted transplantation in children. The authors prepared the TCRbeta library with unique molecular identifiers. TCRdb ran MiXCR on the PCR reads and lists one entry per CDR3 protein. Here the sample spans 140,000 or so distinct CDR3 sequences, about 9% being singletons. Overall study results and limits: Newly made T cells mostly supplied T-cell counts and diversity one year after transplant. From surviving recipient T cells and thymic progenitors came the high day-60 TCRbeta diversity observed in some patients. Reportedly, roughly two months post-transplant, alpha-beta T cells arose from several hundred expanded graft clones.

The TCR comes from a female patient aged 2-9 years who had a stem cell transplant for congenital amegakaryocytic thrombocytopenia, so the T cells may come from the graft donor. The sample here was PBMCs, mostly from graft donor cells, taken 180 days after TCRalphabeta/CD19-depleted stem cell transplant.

CDR3 DNA sequence: TGTGCCAGCTCACCTCAGCGGGGATCAGGGGGGAATGAGCAGTTCTTC. It is translated as CASSPQRGSGGNEQFF. The chain is built from TRBV18 and TRBJ2-1, with D possibly being TRBD1 or TRBD2 (7 bases each). V lost 3 bases, J lost 7 bases, and 19 bases lay in between. The CDR3 contains 16 residues. CDR1 and CDR2 from the germline V gene are KGHSH and LQKENI.